These T cell receptor beta chains were read from a single sample in a study of glioma-infiltrating T cells after dendritic cell vaccination. Libraries were prepared by immunoSEQ multiplex PCR; TCRdb keeps only in-frame clonotypes and omits some of them. Found here are about 76,000 clones, roughly 91% of them singletons; the top ten hold 2% to 2.5%. The sequenced sample was blood, obtained after dendritic cell vaccination. These receptor sequences come from a human donor with glioblastoma. Both conserved end residues are part of each CDR3. D genes are given only for firm matches. Expanded clones are given a class, and other clones once, few, many or no size at all.

cdr3_length	j_call	clone_size	v_call	d_call	cdr3_aa	cdr3_nt
15	TRBJ2-1	NA	TRBV19	NA	CASSIAAISLNEQFF	TGTGCCAGTAGTATAGCAGCGATCAGTCTGAATGAGCAGTTCTTC
17	TRBJ2-2	NA	TRBV5-1	TRBD1	CASSLAVGQGVSGELFF	TGCGCCAGCAGCTTGGCCGTGGGACAGGGGGTCTCCGGGGAGCTGTTTTTT
15	TRBJ1-2	NA	TRBV6-7	TRBD1	CASSYPGQRSYGYTF	TGTGCCAGCAGTTACCCGGGACAGAGAAGCTATGGCTACACCTTC
14	TRBJ1-1	once	TRBV30	NA	CAWSVAQGRGVAFF	TGTGCCTGGAGTGTCGCTCAGGGGCGTGGAGTGGCTTTCTTT
16	TRBJ1-1	NA	TRBV7-2	NA	CASSPGGRGRNTEAFF	TGTGCCAGCAGCCCTGGCGGCAGGGGCCGGAACACTGAAGCTTTCTTT
15	TRBJ1-5	NA	TRBV6-1	TRBD1	CASSEWTGTAQPQHF	TGTGCCAGCAGTGAATGGACAGGGACGGCTCAGCCCCAGCATTTT
18	TRBJ1-2	NA	TRBV18	NA	CASSPSLIRGTTNYGYTF	TGTGCCAGCTCACCCAGCCTCATCCGAGGGACTACTAACTATGGCTACACCTTC
14	TRBJ2-2	NA	TRBV18	TRBD1	CASDRGPNTGELFF	TGTGCCAGCGACAGGGGGCCTAACACCGGGGAGCTGTTTTTT
14	TRBJ2-3	NA	TRBV19	NA	CASSIRGAGDTQYF	TGTGCCAGTAGTATACGGGGGGCAGGGGATACGCAGTATTTT
16	TRBJ2-2	NA	TRBV4-2	TRBD2	CASSQEPGLAAGELFF	TGTGCCAGCAGCCAAGAGCCGGGACTAGCAGCAGGGGAGCTGTTTTTT
14	TRBJ1-5	NA	TRBV30	NA	CAWSMIGGDQPQHF	TGTGCCTGGTCCATGATCGGGGGGGATCAGCCCCAGCATTTT
10	TRBJ2-7	few	TRBV10-2	NA	CASGGNEQYF	TGCGCCAGCGGAGGGAACGAGCAGTACTTC
13	TRBJ1-2	NA	TRBV11-2	TRBD1	CASSSDRGRGYTF	TGTGCCAGCAGCTCCGACAGGGGGCGAGGCTACACCTTC
15	TRBJ1-5	NA	TRBV21-1	NA	CASSGRGLENQPQHF	TGTGCCAGCAGCGGCAGGGGGTTGGAAAATCAGCCCCAGCATTTT
14	TRBJ2-5	NA	TRBV5-4	NA	CASSSGYFQETQYF	TGTGCCAGCAGCTCAGGGTACTTCCAAGAGACCCAGTACTTC
14	TRBJ2-1	NA	TRBV11-2	NA	CASSYPHNNGEQFF	TGTGCCAGCAGCTACCCCCACAACAACGGGGAGCAGTTCTTC
15	TRBJ1-3	NA	TRBV4-1	NA	CASSQDELSGNTIYF	TGCGCCAGCAGCCAAGATGAACTCTCTGGAAACACCATATATTTT
15	TRBJ2-7	few	TRBV5-6	NA	CASRPRGLDSDEQYF	TGTGCCAGCAGACCTAGGGGACTCGATAGCGACGAGCAGTACTTC
15	TRBJ1-2	once	TRBV29-1	TRBD1	CSVYRQGGRHYGYTF	TGCAGCGTCTACCGACAGGGGGGTAGGCACTATGGCTACACCTTC
13	TRBJ1-5	few	TRBV6-5	NA	CASSPTGSQPQHF	TGTGCCAGCAGCCCTACAGGGAGTCAGCCCCAGCATTTT
14	TRBJ2-7	NA	TRBV6-6	TRBD2	CASSSSSGGYEQYF	TGTGCCAGCAGTTCCTCTAGCGGGGGCTACGAGCAGTACTTC
14	TRBJ2-5	NA	TRBV2	NA	CASSELLAQETQYF	TGTGCCAGCAGTGAATTACTTGCACAAGAGACCCAGTACTTC
15	TRBJ2-2	few	TRBV28	TRBD1	CASSSGQASTGELFF	TGTGCCAGCAGTTCGGGACAGGCGAGCACCGGGGAGCTGTTTTTT
14	TRBJ2-1	once	TRBV6-1	NA	CASSERGTDNEQFF	TGTGCCAGCAGTGAAAGGGGCACCGACAATGAGCAGTTCTTC
12	TRBJ2-5	NA	TRBV29-1	NA	CSVDRVQETQYF	TGCAGCGTTGATAGAGTCCAAGAGACCCAGTACTTC
12	TRBJ1-2	NA	TRBV29-1	NA	CSVQRSNYGYTF	TGCAGCGTTCAACGGTCTAACTATGGCTACACCTTC
14	TRBJ2-3	NA	TRBV2	NA	CASSEGGRINTQYF	TGTGCCAGCAGTGAGGGTGGGAGGATCAATACGCAGTATTTT
16	TRBJ2-3	NA	TRBV9	TRBD1	CASSARQGRDTDTQYF	TGTGCCAGCAGCGCCAGACAGGGCCGGGACACAGATACGCAGTATTTT
15	TRBJ2-2	NA	TRBV5-1	NA	CASSLLRQGTGELFF	TGCGCCAGCAGCTTGCTGCGGCAGGGGACCGGGGAGCTGTTTTTT
12	TRBJ1-5	once	TRBV19	NA	CEKQVGNQPQHF	TGTGAAAAGCAGGTCGGCAATCAGCCCCAGCATTTT
16	TRBJ2-7	NA	TRBV5-1	TRBD1	CASSPGGTGNYYEQYF	TGCGCCAGCAGCCCCGGCGGGACAGGGAACTATTACGAGCAGTACTTC
14	TRBJ2-7	NA	TRBV10-1	TRBD2	CASRTSGGSYEQYF	TGCGCCAGTCGGACTAGCGGCGGCTCCTACGAGCAGTACTTC
13	TRBJ1-1	NA	TRBV18	NA	CASSPPLHTEAFF	TGTGCCAGCTCACCCCCTCTTCACACTGAAGCTTTCTTT
15	TRBJ2-1	NA	TRBV7-7	NA	CASSLDGGVYNEQFF	TGTGCCAGCAGCTTAGATGGCGGGGTCTACAATGAGCAGTTCTTC
12	TRBJ1-1	NA	TRBV10-2	NA	CASSEGRHDAFF	TGCGCCAGCAGTGAGGGGAGGCATGACGCTTTCTTT
12	TRBJ2-7	NA	TRBV4-1	NA	CASSPRGLEQYF	TGCGCCAGCAGCCCTCGGGGTCTCGAGCAGTACTTC
15	TRBJ1-4	NA	TRBV4-3	TRBD1	CASSPSGGGNEKLFF	TGCGCCAGCAGCCCATCAGGGGGAGGTAATGAAAAACTGTTTTTT
20	TRBJ2-7	NA	TRBV18	NA	CASSPPNSLAAGSSSGEQYF	TGTGCCAGCTCACCACCGAACAGCCTGGCGGCGGGATCCTCCTCTGGGGAGCAGTACTTC
13	TRBJ2-5	NA	TRBV5-1	NA	CASSLNGGETQYF	TGCGCCAGCAGCTTGAACGGGGGAGAGACCCAGTACTTC
14	TRBJ2-7	NA	TRBV5-4	TRBD1	CASSLWDRRYEQYF	TGTGCCAGCAGCTTGTGGGACAGACGATACGAGCAGTACTTC
14	TRBJ2-7	NA	TRBV5-6	NA	CASSLLGHSYEQYF	TGTGCCAGCAGCTTGTTGGGACATTCCTACGAGCAGTACTTC
16	TRBJ1-2	NA	TRBV5-1	TRBD1	CASTSGQRDSYYGYTF	TGCGCCAGCACCTCGGGACAGAGAGATAGCTACTATGGCTACACCTTC
12	TRBJ2-5	NA	TRBV7-2	NA	CASSLVRETQYF	TGTGCCAGCAGCTTAGTGAGAGAGACCCAGTACTTC
14	TRBJ1-1	once	TRBV2	TRBD1	CASPRGDRATEAFF	TGTGCCAGCCCCCGGGGGGACAGGGCCACTGAAGCTTTCTTT
15	TRBJ2-1	NA	TRBV5-8	TRBD2	CASSTGTSFDNEQFF	TGTGCCAGCAGCACCGGGACTAGTTTTGACAATGAGCAGTTCTTC
13	TRBJ2-7	NA	TRBV25-1	TRBD2	CASRASGSYEQYF	TGTGCCAGCAGGGCTAGCGGGAGCTACGAGCAGTACTTC
15	TRBJ1-1	NA	TRBV5-6	NA	CASSVSRLAGKLAFF	TGTGCCAGCAGCGTCTCCAGGCTCGCGGGGAAATTGGCTTTCTTT
19	TRBJ2-7	NA	TRBV11-2	NA	CASSQLSKPAGVGSYEQYF	TGTGCCAGCAGCCAACTCTCCAAACCGGCGGGCGTGGGCTCCTACGAGCAGTACTTC
14	TRBJ2-2	once	TRBV5-6	TRBD2	CASSVGGATGELFF	TGTGCCAGCAGCGTCGGGGGGGCCACCGGGGAGCTGTTTTTT
14	TRBJ1-4	NA	TRBV9	TRBD1	CASSVRGRGEKLFF	TGTGCCAGCAGCGTCAGGGGGCGCGGTGAAAAACTGTTTTTT
16	TRBJ2-3	NA	TRBV7-9	NA	CASSPSWLGGTDTQYF	TGTGCCAGCAGCCCCTCATGGCTCGGGGGAACAGATACGCAGTATTTT
14	TRBJ1-5	NA	TRBV19	TRBD1	CASKSGQGVQPQHF	TGTGCCAGTAAATCCGGACAGGGGGTCCAGCCCCAGCATTTT
11	TRBJ1-4	NA	TRBV6-5	NA	CASSLSEKLFF	TGTGCCAGCAGTTTGAGTGAAAAACTGTTTTTT
16	TRBJ1-2	few	TRBV4-1	TRBD1	CASSQSGTGPNYGYTF	TGCGCCAGCAGCCAATCAGGGACAGGGCCAAACTATGGCTACACCTTC